A single sample gave rise to the 31 T cell receptor beta chains below, sequenced in a study of T cells expressing NK-cell markers. Reanalyzing the 5' RACE reads, TCRdb keeps one entry per CDR3 protein, without DNA. The sample yields under 500,000 distinct CDR3 sequences, of which the top ten take up less than 7.5%. Material: blood T cells: a sorted CD56 or NKG2C T cell subset, CD4+ or CD8+ T cells, or bulk PBMC T cells (not recorded which). These TCRs come from a woman aged 18 to 69 in good health.

J is TRBJ2-1 and V is TRBV10-3; the D call of TRBD2 rests on TCRdb alone, since no DNA is present to check it. Germline-derived CDR1 and CDR2 are ENHRY and SYGVKD. The CDR3 consists of 17 residues. The CDR3 sequence is CAISDPTSEMTYNEQFF.

The J gene is TRBJ1-1, the V gene TRBV4-2; TCRdb designates TRBD1, a call that cannot be tested without DNA. Germline values: CDR1 LGHNA, CDR2 YNFKEQ. The CDR3 covers 17 residues. CDR3 sequence: CASSQGPTGDESSEAFF.

This chain uses TRBV5-1 with TRBJ2-2; lacking DNA, the TRBD1 call made by TCRdb goes unchecked. The germline V gene has CDR1 SGHRS and CDR2 YFSETQ. The CDR3 length is 14 residues. This CDR3 is CASTGQPNTGELFF.

This chain connects TRBV6-5 to TRBJ2-3; TCRdb reports TRBD1, a call that lacks DNA to check it against. The CDR3 contains 17 residues. The germline V gene encodes CDR1 MNHEY and CDR2 SVGAGI. This chain's CDR3 is CASSLLVAGGGADTQYF.

This rearrangement joins TRBV12-3 or TRBV12-4 to TRBJ1-5; TCRdb designates TRBD1, a call that cannot be tested without DNA. The length of the CDR3 is 14 residues. CDR3 in amino acids: CASSLETGYRPQHF.

This chain uses TRBV23-1 with TRBJ2-4; TCRdb designates TRBD2, a call that cannot be tested without DNA. TRBV23-1 is given ORF status, its function remaining uncertain. The CDR3 totals 17 residues. The CDR3 is CAPPRGTRRWGEDIQYF.

The V gene is TRBV6-4, the J gene TRBJ2-1; the TRBD2 assignment by TCRdb is unverifiable without DNA. The CDR3 is 15 residues long. From germline, CDR1 is MRHNA and CDR2 SNTAGT. The CDR3: CASSVERGAHNEQFF.

This chain uses TRBV11-2 with TRBJ1-1; as DNA is missing, the TRBD1 call by TCRdb cannot be tested. Germline lookup yields CDR1 SGHAT and CDR2 FQNNGV. The CDR3 is 14 amino acids. This CDR3 reads CASSLVVSGTEAFF.

The rearrangement uses TRBV12-3 or TRBV12-4 and TRBJ2-7; there is no DNA to check the TCRdb D call of TRBD2. CDR3 length: 15 residues. CDR3 sequence reads: CASSPVGLAFVEQYF.

This rearrangement joins TRBV12-3 or TRBV12-4 to TRBJ1-2. The CDR3 runs 12 residues. The chain's CDR3 is CASRWTNYGYTF.

The chain links TRBV9 to TRBJ1-1. CDR1 and CDR2 from the germline V gene are SGDLS and YYNGEE. The CDR3 is 12 amino acids. The CDR3 reads CASGRSGTEAFF. Based on the CDR3 plus reference TRBV9 and TRBJ1-1, the full variable domain is DSGVTQTPKHLITATGQRVTLRCSPRSGDLSVYWYQQSLDQGLQFLIQYYNGEERAKGNILERFSAQQFPDLHSELNLSSLELGDSALYFCASGRSGTEAFFGQGTRLTVV.

The chain is built from TRBV7-2 and TRBJ1-1. CDR1 is SGHTA, CDR2 FQGNSA, per germline. This CDR3 is 16 amino acids long. CDR3: CASSSFPRLGRGEAFF.

The rearrangement uses TRBV9 and TRBJ2-2; without DNA, the TCRdb call of TRBD2 cannot be checked. CDR1 SGDLS and CDR2 YYNGEE come from the germline V gene. CDR3 length equals 13 residues. The CDR3 loop is CASSVSGPGELFF.

The rearrangement uses TRBV29-1 and TRBJ2-5; TCRdb names TRBD2, which stays unverified in the absence of DNA. Germline V gene data show CDR1 as SQVTM and CDR2 as ANQGSEA. CDR3 length: 14 amino acids. CDR3 amino acids: CSVESSGRQETQYF.

The chain uses TRBV6-1 and TRBJ2-3; there is no DNA to check the TCRdb D call of TRBD2. The CDR3 is 14 amino acids. CDR1 and CDR2 from the germline V gene are MNHNS and SASEGT. CDR3 residues: CASSEDGEFGTQYF.

The rearrangement links TRBV12-3 or TRBV12-4 to TRBJ2-3; the TCRdb D gene call, TRBD1, has no DNA to confirm it. This CDR3 comprises 12 residues. The CDR3 sequence: CASSLVGQKASF.

J is TRBJ2-7 and V is TRBV5-1; TCRdb returns TRBD1, unconfirmable since there is no DNA. The length of the CDR3 is 15 residues. Germline V lookup: CDR1 SGHRS, CDR2 YFSETQ. CDR3 residues: CASSSTGGLGYEQYF.

The chain employs TRBV18 and TRBJ1-4; with no DNA, the TCRdb D assignment of TRBD1 cannot be verified. The CDR3 spans 15 residues. Germline CDR1 is KGHSH and CDR2 is LQKENI. CDR3 residues: CASSPGQGPNEKLFF.

The chain links TRBV27 to TRBJ2-1; lacking DNA, the TRBD2 call made by TCRdb goes unchecked. The CDR3 is 14 amino acids. The V gene's germline CDR1 is MNHEY and CDR2 SMNVEV (reference sequence). CDR3 in amino acids: CASSLSPRAGEQFF.

This chain uses TRBV4-3 with TRBJ1-1; checking the TCRdb D call of TRBD1 is not possible without DNA. The CDR3 is 11 amino acids. The germline gives CDR1 LGHNA, CDR2 YSLEER. CDR3 protein: CASSRGQEAFF.

The gene calls are TRBV20-1 and TRBJ2-7; TCRdb lists TRBD2, though no DNA is available to test this call. This CDR3 is 14 amino acids long. The V gene's germline CDR1 is DFQATT and CDR2 SNEGSKA (reference sequence). CDR3 amino acids: CSATGLASSYEQYF.

The V gene is TRBV18, the J gene TRBJ2-1; TCRdb designates TRBD1, a call that cannot be tested without DNA. Germline V lookup: CDR1 KGHSH, CDR2 LQKENI. This CDR3 is 16 amino acids long. The CDR3 sequence: CASSNPGQSSYNEQFF.

This chain links TRBV27 with TRBJ2-1. The CDR3 contains 13 residues. Per the germline V gene, CDR1 is MNHEY and CDR2 is SMNVEV (reference sequence). The CDR3 sequence is CASSFVNYNEQFF.

The chain uses TRBV5-1 and TRBJ1-6. This CDR3 comprises 15 residues. Germline lookup yields CDR1 SGHRS and CDR2 YFSETQ. CDR3 protein: CASSSDRGNNSPLHF.

This chain joins TRBV20-1 and TRBJ1-6; TCRdb's D call, TRBD1, is unchecked because there is no DNA. The CDR3 loop spans 14 amino acids. CDR1 is DFQATT, CDR2 SNEGSKA, per germline (reference sequence). CDR3 protein: CSATGQGANSPLHF.

The chain employs TRBV19 and TRBJ2-5; TCRdb selects TRBD1, and the lack of DNA leaves this call unchecked. This CDR3 region has 14 residues. From germline, CDR1 is LNHDA and CDR2 SQIVND (reference sequence). CDR3: CASSPHASAETQYF.

This rearrangement joins TRBV7-9 to TRBJ1-2; the TRBD1 assignment by TCRdb is unverifiable without DNA. Germline values: CDR1 SEHNR, CDR2 FQNEAQ (reference sequence). The length of the CDR3 is 14 residues. The CDR3 reads CASSSGGAIYGYTF. The full variable domain, with the rest looked up from reference TRBV7-9 and TRBJ1-2, is DTGVSQNPRHKITKRGQNVTFRCDPISEHNRLYWYRQTLGQGPEFLTYFQNEAQLEKSRLLSDRFSAERPKGSFSTLEIQRTEQGDSAMYLCASSSGGAIYGYTFGSGTRLTVV.

The chain recombines TRBV19 with TRBJ1-5. Germline V gene lookup returns CDR1 LNHDA and CDR2 SQIVND (reference sequence). This CDR3 comprises 15 residues. CDR3 loop: CASSIVGGVNQPQHF.

This chain links TRBV18 with TRBJ1-1; lacking DNA, the TRBD1 call made by TCRdb goes unchecked. Germline lookup yields CDR1 KGHSH and CDR2 LQKENI. CDR3 size: 17 residues. The CDR3 here is CASSPLPGQGKGTEAFF. Together with reference TRBV18 and TRBJ1-1, the CDR3 gives the full variable domain: NAGVMQNPRHLVRRRGQEARLRCSPMKGHSHVYWYRQLPEEGLKFMVYLQKENIIDESGMPKERFSAEFPKEGPSILRIQQVVRGDSAAYFCASSPLPGQGKGTEAFFGQGTRLTVV.

The chain couples TRBV18 to TRBJ1-5; TCRdb reports TRBD1, a call that lacks DNA to check it against. The CDR3 has 14 amino acids. The germline gives CDR1 KGHSH, CDR2 LQKENI. This CDR3 reads CASSEQGADQPQHF.

This chain uses TRBV3-1 with TRBJ1-1; the D call from TCRdb, TRBD1, cannot be confirmed without DNA. Looked up from germline, CDR1 is LGHDT and CDR2 is YNNKEL (reference sequence). There are 12 residues in the CDR3. The CDR3 here is CASSPTRGEAFF.